The 26 T cell receptor beta chains presented below share a single source sample, sequenced in a study of radiotherapy plus CTLA-4 blockade in lung cancer. Clones were read by immunoSEQ multiplex PCR, and TCRdb kept only the in-frame ones, dropping some. The table records fewer than 140,000 clones, about 85% of them present only once. Sequenced material: peripheral blood, taken from a patient treated with radiotherapy plus ipilimumab. The receptors here all came from a human donor with non-small cell lung cancer that progressed on radiotherapy plus ipilimumab. Some clones in this sample may be carry-over from other donors' samples.

V gene TRBV9 combines with J gene TRBJ1-6; a possible D gene is TRBD1 (5 bases). The germline CDR1 and CDR2 sequences are SGDLS and YYNGEE. V was shortened by 2 bases and J by 8 bases, with 14 bases between the two germline ends. CDR3 length: 15 amino acids. The CDR3 DNA reads as TGTGCCAGCAGCGTCAACAGGCAGGGAGATTCACCCCTCCACTTT. Translation gives CASSVNRQGDSPLHF.

V and J are TRBV5-6 and TRBJ2-7; no clear D gene. The V and J ends lost 0 bases and 1 base respectively, with 14 bases between them. Germline CDR1 is SGHDT and CDR2 is YYEEEE. This CDR3 region has 16 residues. CDR3 protein: CASSLDPYSSSYEQYF. CDR3 sequence (DNA): TGTGCCAGCAGCTTGGATCCCTACAGCTCGTCCTACGAGCAGTACTTC.

The V and J genes are TRBV29-1 and TRBJ2-1, with 7 bases fitting TRBD1. This CDR3 is built from 13 residues. Germline V gene data show CDR1 as SQVTM and CDR2 as ANQGSEA. Losses at the gene ends were 7 bases for V and 6 bases for J; bases not matched to a gene: 9. DNA of the CDR3: TGCAGCGAACAGGGGCCCCCCATCAATGAGCAGTTCTTC. Translated, it gives CSEQGPPINEQFF.

The chain recombines TRBV10-2 with TRBJ2-5; no definite D call. There are 12 residues in the CDR3. From germline, CDR1 is WSHSY and CDR2 SAAADI. V lost 6 bases, J lost 7 bases, and 12 bases lay in between. The CDR3 spells CASSSPPGTQYF. Written as DNA, the CDR3 is TGCGCCAGCAGCTCCCCTCCGGGGACCCAGTACTTC.

This clone showed up just once. J is TRBJ1-1 and V is TRBV18; 8 positions agree with TRBD1. Germline V CDR1 and CDR2: KGHSH, LQKENI. V trimming: 3 bases; J trimming: 0 bases; junction bases outside the gene matches: 9. CDR3 size: 17 residues. The CDR3 bases are TGTGCCAGCTCACCTTTGACACAGGGGGATGTGAACACTGAAGCTTTCTTT. It encodes CASSPLTQGDVNTEAFF.

The chain links TRBV18 to TRBJ1-6; D may be TRBD1 (5 bases). CDR3 length equals 13 residues. CDR1 is KGHSH, CDR2 LQKENI, per germline. Trimming shortened V by 6 bases and J by 9 bases, and 12 bases separated the two germline ends. CDR3 region: CASSPGSGSPLHF. CDR3 in DNA: TGTGCCAGCTCCCCAGGGTCGGGTTCACCCCTCCACTTT.

V and J are TRBV7-2 and TRBJ1-2; D remains ambiguous. The CDR3 loop spans 11 amino acids. Looked up from germline, CDR1 is SGHTA and CDR2 is FQGNSA. Trimming removed 8 bases from V and 5 bases from J, with 9 bases in between. CDR3 residues: CTSSSGYGYTF. The CDR3 region has the DNA TGTACCAGCTCGTCGGGGTATGGCTACACCTTC.

This clone was detected a few times. V gene TRBV5-1 combines with J gene TRBJ2-7; D is unclear. Germline assignment: CDR1 SGHRS and CDR2 YFSETQ. V lost 0 bases and J lost 0, with 7 bases in between. This CDR3 has 14 amino acids. CDR3 sequence reads: CASSLVGLSYEQYF. DNA for the CDR3: TGCGCCAGCAGCTTGGTTGGTCTCTCCTACGAGCAGTACTTC.

The V and J genes are TRBV4-2 and TRBJ1-5; TRBD1 might be the D (6 bases). The CDR3 totals 15 residues. From germline, CDR1 is LGHNA and CDR2 YNFKEQ. V lost 2 bases to trimming and J lost 3 bases, with 11 bases between them. CDR3 loop: CASSQHDRNNQPQHF. In nucleotides, the CDR3 is TGTGCCAGCAGCCAACATGACAGGAACAATCAGCCCCAGCATTTT.

This clone was seen a single time. The V call is TRBV5-8, the J call TRBJ2-5; 8 bases are a match to TRBD2. Germline V CDR1 and CDR2: SGHTS, YDEGEE. V was pared by 4 bases and J by 13 bases, with 18 bases of the junction left unmatched. The CDR3 has 15 amino acids. As DNA, the CDR3 is TGTGCCAGCAGCATCCGGGGTAGCGGGGCCATCCTCCCGTACTTC. Its protein product is CASSIRGSGAILPYF.

In DNA, the CDR3 is TGTGCCAGCAGCTTAGTAGCGGGGGGTTCAGATACGCAGTATTTT. Translation: CASSLVAGGSDTQYF. J is TRBJ2-3 and V is TRBV7-2, with 10 bases aligning to TRBD2. CDR3 length equals 15 residues. The V gene end was trimmed by 1 base and the J gene end by 4 bases; junction bases not matched to a gene: 2. Per the germline V gene, CDR1 is SGHTA and CDR2 is FQGNSA.

The gene calls are TRBV11-2 and TRBJ2-5; 8 bases map to TRBD2. Germline trimming cut 1 base from V and 4 bases from J; bases unmatched to any gene: 5. The CDR3 contains 15 residues. Per germline, CDR1 SGHAT and CDR2 FQNNGV. In DNA, the CDR3 is TGTGCCAGCAGCTTAGTTTGGCTAGCGGGAGAGACCCAGTACTTC. Its protein product is CASSLVWLAGETQYF.

This chain uses TRBV9 with TRBJ2-6, with D unresolved. The CDR3 runs to 16 residues. The V gene lost 1 base and the J gene lost 2 bases, with 10 bases spanning the gap. Germline CDR1 and CDR2: SGDLS and YYNGEE. CDR3 protein: CASSVSLIAGANVLTF. CDR3 DNA: TGTGCCAGCAGCGTATCATTAATCGCTGGGGCCAACGTCCTGACTTTC.

This rearrangement joins TRBV30 to TRBJ2-7; D might be TRBD1 (5 bases). V lost 2 bases to trimming and J lost 3 bases, with 11 bases between them. Germline values: CDR1 GTSNPN, CDR2 SVGIG (reference sequence). This CDR3 region has 13 residues. CDR3 sequence reads: CAWSRETVYEQYF. The CDR3, as DNA: TGTGCCTGGAGTAGAGAGACAGTCTACGAGCAGTACTTC.

CDR3 in amino acids: CASSYQPSGVYNEQFF. CDR3 nucleotides: TGTGCCAGCAGTTACCAACCTAGCGGGGTTTACAATGAGCAGTTCTTC. V and J are TRBV6-5 and TRBJ2-1; 9 nucleotides agree with TRBD2. Per germline, CDR1 MNHEY and CDR2 SVGAGI. The trim removed 2 bases at V and 4 bases at J, leaving 6 bases unmatched. There are 16 residues in the CDR3.

CDR3 protein: CASSFTGNTEAFF. The CDR3 DNA is TGTGCCAGCAGCTTCACAGGAAACACTGAAGCTTTCTTT. The V and J genes are TRBV5-6 and TRBJ1-1, with D maybe TRBD1 (5 bases). CDR3 length: 13 amino acids. V dropped 2 bases and J dropped 2 bases, with 7 bases sitting between them. Germline V gives CDR1 SGHDT, CDR2 YYEEEE. The whole variable domain, remainder taken from reference TRBV5-6 and TRBJ1-1, is DAGVTQSPTHLIKTRGQQVTLRCSPKSGHDTVSWYQQALGQGPQFIFQYYEEEERQRGNFPDRFSGHQFPNYSSELNVNALLLGDSALYLCASSFTGNTEAFFGQGTRLTVV.

The chain carries TRBV27 and TRBJ2-5, with unresolved D. The CDR3 is 15 residues long. The V and J ends lost 5 bases and 5 bases respectively, with 18 bases between them. Germline V gene data show CDR1 as MNHEY and CDR2 as SMNVEV (reference sequence). The DNA for the CDR3 is TGTGCCAGCAGTCCCCACTTAGAGACTTCGGAGACCCAGTACTTC. It codes for CASSPHLETSETQYF.

This rearrangement joins TRBV5-1 to TRBJ2-7; weak D call: TRBD2 (5 bases). Trimming took 0 bases from V and 6 from J, leaving 22 bases between them. The CDR3 runs to 17 residues. Germline CDR1 reads SGHRS; CDR2 reads YFSETQ. The DNA of the CDR3 is TGCGCCAGCAGCTTGGCCCGCCGGGATTCAGCACAGACCGAGCAGTACTTC. Its translation is CASSLARRDSAQTEQYF.

This chain connects TRBV10-2 to TRBJ2-7, with D possibly being TRBD2 (7 bases). The CDR3 runs 14 residues. Per germline, CDR1 WSHSY and CDR2 SAAADI. Trimming left V 8 bases short and J 3 bases short, with 17 bases between. The CDR3 region has the DNA TGCGCCAGCCAGAGCGGGACACCGCGCTACGAGCAGTACTTC. Translating it yields CASQSGTPRYEQYF.

V is TRBV7-3 and J is TRBJ2-1; 8 bases line up with TRBD1. The germline V gene encodes CDR1 SGHTA and CDR2 FQGTGA. The CDR3 totals 15 residues. The junction had 4 bases not matched to a gene; V was cut back by 3 bases and J by 3 bases. CDR3 nucleotide sequence: TGTGCCAGCAGCTTCGGGACAGGAAACTACAATGAGCAGTTCTTC. Protein product: CASSFGTGNYNEQFF.

This clone was counted between two and nine times. V is TRBV28 and J is TRBJ1-4; D is undetermined. The CDR3 has 14 amino acids. V was trimmed by 5 bases and J by 0 bases, leaving 7 bases between them. CDR1 is MDHEN and CDR2 is SYDVKM in the germline V gene. In DNA, the CDR3 is TGTGCCAGCAGTGAACACTCAACTAATGAAAAACTGTTTTTT. This codes for CASSEHSTNEKLFF.

The genes are TRBV5-1 and TRBJ2-3, with D perhaps matching TRBD1 (6 bases). CDR1 is SGHRS and CDR2 is YFSETQ in the germline V gene. The CDR3 has 15 residues. Trimming took off 0 bases at V and 3 bases at J, with 11 bases between the two ends. The CDR3 bases are TGCGCCAGCAGCTTGGGGGCCAGGGGAACAGATACGCAGTATTTT. Amino acid sequence: CASSLGARGTDTQYF. The full variable domain, with the rest looked up from reference TRBV5-1 and TRBJ2-3, is KAGVTQTPRYLIKTRGQQVTLSCSPISGHRSVSWYQQTPGQGLQFLFEYFSETQRNKGNFPGRFSGRQFSNSRSEMNVSTLELGDSALYLCASSLGARGTDTQYFGPGTRLTVL.

The chain has TRBV2 and TRBJ1-5; 9 bases line up with TRBD1. V was clipped by 9 bases and J by 5 bases; unmatched bases: 11. The CDR3 loop spans 15 amino acids. Looked up from germline, CDR1 is SNHLY and CDR2 is FYNNEI. The CDR3 here is CASGGGQGTYQPQHF. In nucleotides, the CDR3 is TGTGCCAGTGGGGGCGGACAGGGGACTTATCAGCCCCAGCATTTT.

This clone was observed a few times. V usage is TRBV18 and J usage is TRBJ2-1; D is unclear. Germline loops: CDR1 KGHSH, CDR2 LQKENI. V was clipped by 1 base and J by 6 bases, with 7 bases between them. CDR3 length: 13 residues. CDR3 in DNA: TGTGCCAGCTCACCACAGACTGTCAATGAGCAGTTCTTC. Amino acids: CASSPQTVNEQFF.

The chain links TRBV18 to TRBJ1-5, with 8 bases aligning to TRBD1. The CDR3 runs to 17 residues. V dropped 3 bases and J dropped 3; count of bases not matched to a gene: 10. Germline loops: CDR1 KGHSH, CDR2 LQKENI. Written as DNA, the CDR3 is TGTGCCAGCTCACCCCCCGGCGGGACAGGCCCCAATCAGCCCCAGCATTTT. It yields the protein CASSPPGGTGPNQPQHF.

CDR3 protein: CASSPLSLASTDTQYF. The CDR3 DNA reads as TGTGCCAGCAGCCCTCTTTCATTGGCCTCTACAGATACGCAGTATTTT. The chain joins TRBV9 to TRBJ2-3; D not resolved. Trimming cost V 4 bases and J 3 bases, with 18 bases left between them. Germline lookup yields CDR1 SGDLS and CDR2 YYNGEE. The CDR3 spans 16 residues. The whole variable domain, filled in from reference TRBV9 and TRBJ2-3, reads DSGVTQTPKHLITATGQRVTLRCSPRSGDLSVYWYQQSLDQGLQFLIQYYNGEERAKGNILERFSAQQFPDLHSELNLSSLELGDSALYFCASSPLSLASTDTQYFGPGTRLTVL.